This is a list of T cell receptor beta chains from one sample in a study of blood T cell repertoires in COVID-19. Here immunoSEQ multiplex PCR was the method, and the copy in TCRdb shows in-frame clones only, minus some. Of about 370,000 clones listed, roughly 90% were seen once; the top ten hold about 2.9%. The specimen sequenced was peripheral blood. The receptor set was obtained from a woman in her twenties or thirties with COVID-19, enrolled during active disease. CDR3s include the opening cysteine and the closing phenylalanine or tryptophan. A D gene is named only where the DNA matches it firmly. Part of the rows lack a size; the others show once, few, many or a class for expanded clones.

clone size: -
V gene: TRBV9
J gene: TRBJ2-2
D gene: -
CDR3 protein: CASSGHTGIANTGELFF
CDR3 DNA: TGTGCCAGCAGCGGGCATACAGGTATCGCGAACACCGGGGAGCTGTTTTTT

clone size: -
V gene: TRBV3-1/TRBV3-2
J gene: TRBJ1-2
D gene: -
CDR3 protein: CASSLADNYGYTF
CDR3 DNA: TGTGCCAGCAGCCTTGCGGATAACTATGGCTACACCTTC

clone size: few
V gene: TRBV7-2
J gene: TRBJ2-2
D gene: TRBD1
CDR3 protein: CASRLRQGNTGELFF
CDR3 DNA: TGTGCCAGCAGGTTGAGACAGGGGAACACCGGGGAGCTGTTTTTT

clone size: -
V gene: TRBV27
J gene: TRBJ1-1
D gene: -
CDR3 protein: CASRLQVNTEAFF
CDR3 DNA: TGTGCCAGCAGGCTACAGGTGAACACTGAAGCTTTCTTT

clone size: -
V gene: TRBV19
J gene: TRBJ1-5
D gene: -
CDR3 protein: CASSIRDIQPQHF
CDR3 DNA: TGTGCCAGTAGTATCCGGGACATTCAGCCCCAGCATTTT

clone size: once
V gene: TRBV10-3
J gene: TRBJ2-3
D gene: TRBD2
CDR3 protein: CAISSGESTDTQYF
CDR3 DNA: TGTGCCATCAGTAGCGGGGAGAGCACAGATACGCAGTATTTT

clone size: -
V gene: TRBV9
J gene: TRBJ2-2
D gene: TRBD2
CDR3 protein: CASSVSLQASGRQGGELFF
CDR3 DNA: TGTGCCAGCAGCGTATCTCTCCAGGCTAGCGGGAGACAGGGCGGGGAGCTGTTTTTT

clone size: -
V gene: TRBV5-4
J gene: TRBJ2-1
D gene: TRBD2
CDR3 protein: CASSLGLANNNEQFF
CDR3 DNA: TGTGCCAGCAGCTTGGGACTAGCTAACAACAATGAGCAGTTCTTC

clone size: -
V gene: TRBV4-3
J gene: TRBJ2-2
D gene: -
CDR3 protein: CASSYGRGITGELFF
CDR3 DNA: TGCGCCAGCAGCTACGGGAGAGGTATCACCGGGGAGCTGTTTTTT

clone size: -
V gene: TRBV29-1
J gene: TRBJ2-1
D gene: TRBD1
CDR3 protein: CSVQQGEWNEQFF
CDR3 DNA: TGCAGCGTTCAGCAGGGGGAATGGAATGAGCAGTTCTTC

clone size: -
V gene: TRBV27
J gene: TRBJ1-4
D gene: TRBD1
CDR3 protein: CATWDRLNEKLFF
CDR3 DNA: TGTGCCACCTGGGACAGGCTAAATGAAAAACTGTTTTTT

clone size: -
V gene: TRBV2
J gene: TRBJ2-6
D gene: -
CDR3 protein: CASSERTVLSGANVLTF
CDR3 DNA: TGTGCCAGCAGTGAACGGACTGTACTTTCTGGGGCCAACGTCCTGACTTTC

clone size: few
V gene: TRBV4-3
J gene: TRBJ1-2
D gene: TRBD1
CDR3 protein: CASSRRQGAYGYTF
CDR3 DNA: TGCGCCAGCAGCCGCAGACAGGGGGCTTACGGCTACACCTTC

clone size: -
V gene: TRBV5-1
J gene: TRBJ1-6
D gene: TRBD1
CDR3 protein: CASSKTGIDSPLHF
CDR3 DNA: TGCGCCAGCAGCAAGACAGGGATTGATTCACCCCTCCACTTT

clone size: -
V gene: TRBV19
J gene: TRBJ1-2
D gene: -
CDR3 protein: CASSIIGQNYGYTF
CDR3 DNA: TGTGCCAGTAGTATAATAGGACAGAACTATGGCTACACCTTC